This T cell receptor (beta chain) emerged from a study of cytomegalovirus exposure and HLA in healthy donors. The wider study: The 110 or so validation repertoires were produced on the same platform as the 720 or so repertoires of the first cohort. This was reported in a later analysis. Study-wide results and caveats: Cytomegalovirus-associated status was assigned to about 150 TCR beta chains.

Method: immunoSEQ multiplex PCR; TCRdb's copy keeps in-frame clones and lacks some. The table shows 250,000 to 400,000 clones, with 88% occurring only once. The study drew the donors from its roughly 130-subject validation cohort, separate from the approximately 670-subject first cohort. The CDR3 runs to 15 residues. From germline, CDR1 is ENHRY and CDR2 SYGVKD. V shed 4 bases, J shed 9 bases, and the junction held 5 bases outside the gene matches. To note about this clone: The antigen remains undetermined.

The receptor was derived from a man younger than 40 in good health and CMV-seronegative. This chain joins TRBV10-3 and TRBJ1-6, with TRBD1 matching 11 bases. Sequenced sample: PBMCs. CDR3 DNA: TGTGCCATCAGTGGTGGGGACAGGGGGAGTTCACCCCTCCACTTT. Translated: CAISGGDRGSSPLHF.